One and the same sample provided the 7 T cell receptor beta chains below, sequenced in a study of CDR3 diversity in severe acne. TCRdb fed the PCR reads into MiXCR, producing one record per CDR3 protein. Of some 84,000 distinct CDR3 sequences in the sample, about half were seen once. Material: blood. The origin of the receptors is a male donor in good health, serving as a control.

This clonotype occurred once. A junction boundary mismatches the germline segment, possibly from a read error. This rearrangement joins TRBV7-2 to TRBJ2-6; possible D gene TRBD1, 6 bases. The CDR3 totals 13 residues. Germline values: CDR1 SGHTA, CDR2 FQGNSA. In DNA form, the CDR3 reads TGTGCCAGCAGCTTAGGAGGGGGCAACGTCCTGACTTTC. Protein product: CASSLGGGNVLTF.

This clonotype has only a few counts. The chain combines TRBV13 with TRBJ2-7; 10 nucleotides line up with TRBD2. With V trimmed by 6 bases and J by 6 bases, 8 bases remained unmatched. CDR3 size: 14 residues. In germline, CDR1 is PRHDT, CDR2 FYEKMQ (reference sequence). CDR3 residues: CASRQSGRAPEQYF. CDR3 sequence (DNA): TGTGCCAGCAGACAGAGCGGGAGGGCCCCCGAGCAGTACTTC.

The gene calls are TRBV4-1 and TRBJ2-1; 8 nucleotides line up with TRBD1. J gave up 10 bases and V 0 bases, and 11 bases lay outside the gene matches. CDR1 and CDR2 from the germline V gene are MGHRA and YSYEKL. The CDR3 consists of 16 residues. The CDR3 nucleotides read TGCGCCAGCAGCCAAGAAGGACAGGGTGTCATCGGCGAGCAGTTCTTC. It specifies CASSQEGQGVIGEQFF.

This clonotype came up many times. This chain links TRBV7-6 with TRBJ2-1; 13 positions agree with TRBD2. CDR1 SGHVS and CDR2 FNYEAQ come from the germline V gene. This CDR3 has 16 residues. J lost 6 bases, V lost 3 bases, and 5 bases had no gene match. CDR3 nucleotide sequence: TGTGCCAGCAGCTTTCGGACTAGCGGGAGTAGCAATGAGCAGTTCTTC. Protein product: CASSFRTSGSSNEQFF.

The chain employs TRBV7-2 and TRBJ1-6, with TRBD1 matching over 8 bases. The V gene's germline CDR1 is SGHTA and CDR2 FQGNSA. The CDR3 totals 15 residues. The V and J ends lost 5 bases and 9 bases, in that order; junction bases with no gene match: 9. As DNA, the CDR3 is TGTGCCAGCAGCCCCTACTCAGGGGGCGGTTCACCCCTCCACTTT. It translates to CASSPYSGGGSPLHF.

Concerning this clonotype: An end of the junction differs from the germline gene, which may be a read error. The CDR3 DNA reads as TGTGCCAGCAGTTACGGGGCAGACACAGATACGCAGTATTTT. This sequence encodes CASSYGADTDTQYF. This chain joins TRBV24-1 and TRBJ2-3, with D perhaps given as TRBD1 or TRBD2 (5 bases each). Per germline, CDR1 KGHDR and CDR2 SFDVKD. This CDR3 comprises 14 residues.

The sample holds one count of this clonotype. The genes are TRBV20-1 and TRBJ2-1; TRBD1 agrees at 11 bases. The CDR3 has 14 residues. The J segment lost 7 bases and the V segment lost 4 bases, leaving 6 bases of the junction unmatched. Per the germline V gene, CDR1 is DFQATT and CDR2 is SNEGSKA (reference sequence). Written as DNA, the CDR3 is TGCAGTGCTACCTGGACAGGGGGCGAAAATGAGCAGTTCTTC. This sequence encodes CSATWTGGENEQFF.